This T cell receptor beta chain was sequenced during a study of cytomegalovirus exposure and HLA in healthy donors. Notes on the study in general: Many donors shared some public TCRs, even though most TCR sequences were rare. Investigators reported 150 to 200 TCR beta chains as tied to cytomegalovirus.

Germline lookup yields CDR1 LGHNA and CDR2 YNFKEQ. The V end lost 0 bases, the J end lost 1 base, and 15 bases lay between the germline ends. CDR3 length equals 17 residues. Turning to this clone: As yet, its antigen is unknown.

PCR was performed using 60 Vbeta and 13 Jbeta primers. Some clones are missing from TCRdb's copy, which holds only in-frame ones; the method was immunoSEQ multiplex PCR. The sample lists about 93,000 clones, around 78% seen once, with about 0.53% in the top ten. What was sequenced was PBMCs. The rearrangement uses TRBV4-2 and TRBJ2-5; the D gene is possibly TRBD2 (5 bases). This TCR was recovered from a man aged 25-40 years in good health and CMV-seronegative. CDR3 sequence (DNA): TGTGCCAGCAGCCAAGATCAAGGGCGGGCGACCCAAGAGACCCAGTACTTC. Translated, it gives CASSQDQGRATQETQYF.